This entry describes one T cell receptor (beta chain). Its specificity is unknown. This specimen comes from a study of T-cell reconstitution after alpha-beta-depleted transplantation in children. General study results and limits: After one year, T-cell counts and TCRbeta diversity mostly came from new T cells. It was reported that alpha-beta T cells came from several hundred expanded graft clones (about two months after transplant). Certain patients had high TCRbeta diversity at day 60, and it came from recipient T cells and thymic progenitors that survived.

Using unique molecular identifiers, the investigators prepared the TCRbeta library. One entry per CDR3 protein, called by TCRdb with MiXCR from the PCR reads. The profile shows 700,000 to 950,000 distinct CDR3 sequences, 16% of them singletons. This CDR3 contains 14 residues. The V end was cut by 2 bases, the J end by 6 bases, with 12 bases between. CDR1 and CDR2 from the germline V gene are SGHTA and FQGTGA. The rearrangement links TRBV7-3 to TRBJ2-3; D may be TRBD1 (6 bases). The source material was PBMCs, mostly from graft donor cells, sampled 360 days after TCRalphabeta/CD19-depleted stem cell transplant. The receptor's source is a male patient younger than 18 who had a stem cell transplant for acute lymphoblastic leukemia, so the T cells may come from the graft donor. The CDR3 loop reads CASSLVRGSDTQYF. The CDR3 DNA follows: TGTGCCAGCAGCTTAGTCAGGGGTAGCGATACGCAGTATTTT. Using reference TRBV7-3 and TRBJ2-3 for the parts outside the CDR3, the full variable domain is GAGVSQTPSNKVTEKGKYVELRCDPISGHTALYWYRQSLGQGPEFLIYFQGTGAADDSGLPNDRFFAVRPEGSVSTLKIQRTERGDSAVYLCASSLVRGSDTQYFGPGTRLTVL.